These T cell receptor beta chains were read from a single sample in a study of early stage breast cancer tumors. Produced via immunoSEQ multiplex PCR; TCRdb's table is partial and in-frame only. The sample consists of tens of thousands of clones, about 89% of them appearing once. The sample was blood. Source of these receptors: a person in their 70s with breast cancer. The CDR3 runs from the conserved cysteine through the conserved F or W. A D gene is named only where the DNA matches it firmly. Not all rows give a size; the values are once, few, many and, for expanded clones, a class.

CDR3 length,clone size,D gene,J gene,V gene,CDR3 DNA,CDR3 protein
15,-,TRBD1,TRBJ2-3,TRBV7-7,TGTGCCAGCAGCCTACAGGGGTTTAGTGGAGATACGCAGTATTTT,CASSLQGFSGDTQYF
16,-,TRBD2,TRBJ2-3,TRBV6-6,TGTGCCAGCAGAAGGGGGACTAGCGGGGGGACAGATACGCAGTATTTT,CASRRGTSGGTDTQYF
17,-,-,TRBJ1-1,TRBV4-1,TGCGCCAGCAGCCTGTACAGCCGACAGGCCTTGAACGCTGAAGCTTTCTTT,CASSLYSRQALNAEAFF
15,-,TRBD1,TRBJ2-7,TRBV7-2,TGTGCCAGCAGCTTCTCCGGGACAGGGGAATACGAGCAGTACTTC,CASSFSGTGEYEQYF
18,-,-,TRBJ1-2,TRBV5-1,TGCGCCAGCAGCTTGAAGGTAATCCCGACGGAGGCTTCCTATGGCTACACCTTC,CASSLKVIPTEASYGYTF
13,-,TRBD1,TRBJ2-5,TRBV19,TGTGCCAGTAGTCTGGACAGGGAAGAGACCCAGTACTTC,CASSLDREETQYF
12,-,-,TRBJ1-1,TRBV9,TGTGCCAGCAGCACAGGGAACACTGAAGCTTTCTTT,CASSTGNTEAFF
17,once,TRBD1,TRBJ1-1,TRBV4-1,TGCGCCAGCAGCCAGGACCGGGACAGGGGGCGAGGGGCTGAAGCTTTCTTT,CASSQDRDRGRGAEAFF
16,-,TRBD1,TRBJ1-5,TRBV5-8,TGTGCCAGCAGCTACCTCCTGGGACAGTATCATCAGCCCCAGCATTTT,CASSYLLGQYHQPQHF
13,-,-,TRBJ2-5,TRBV6-5,TGTGCCAGCAGTTCGGACTTTCAAGAGACCCAGTACTTC,CASSSDFQETQYF
13,-,TRBD2,TRBJ2-1,TRBV9,TGTGCCAGCAGCCCTAGCGGGAGCAATGAGCAGTTCTTC,CASSPSGSNEQFF
12,few,-,TRBJ1-2,TRBV9,TGTGCCAGCAGCGTAGGGGAGTTGGGCTACACCTTC,CASSVGELGYTF
17,-,TRBD2,TRBJ2-5,TRBV7-2,TGTGCCAGCAGCTTCAGGACTAGCGGGGAACTCAAGAGGACCCAGTACTTC,CASSFRTSGELKRTQYF
15,-,-,TRBJ1-2,TRBV7-2,TGTGCCACCTCCTGGGACTTAAGGGGGGGTTATGGCTACACCTTC,CATSWDLRGGYGYTF
13,-,-,TRBJ2-5,TRBV2,TGTGCCTCCCGCGGGACTCAACAGCGGGCCCAGTACTTC,CASRGTQQRAQYF
15,-,-,TRBJ1-1,TRBV4-1,TGCGCCAGCAGCCACCCGGTGGTTTCGTACACTGAAGCTTTCTTT,CASSHPVVSYTEAFF
17,-,-,TRBJ2-2,TRBV4-1,TGCGCCAGCAGCCCCACCCGGCAGGGAACGAACACCGGGGAGCTGTTTTTT,CASSPTRQGTNTGELFF
13,-,TRBD1,TRBJ2-7,TRBV29-1,TGCAGCGTTGTAGGGACAGGGGTCTACGAGCAGTACTTC,CSVVGTGVYEQYF
16,-,TRBD1,TRBJ1-5,TRBV9,TGTGCCAGCAGCCCGACAGGGGATTATAGCAATCAGCCCCAGCATTTT,CASSPTGDYSNQPQHF
15,-,TRBD1,TRBJ2-5,TRBV30,TGTGCCTGGAGTTCAAGGACAGGGGTAGGAGAGACCCAGTACTTC,CAWSSRTGVGETQYF
15,-,-,TRBJ2-2,TRBV6-5,TGTGCCAGCAGTTACGGTGCGACTGGGTACGGGGAGCTGTTTTTT,CASSYGATGYGELFF
12,-,-,TRBJ2-7,TRBV2,TGTGCCAGCAAAGCGGATCCCATGGAGCAGTACTTC,CASKADPMEQYF
16,-,TRBD1,TRBJ1-1,TRBV4-1,TGCGCCAGCAGCCAAGCCTCGGGACAGGGGGTCACTGAAGCTTTCTTT,CASSQASGQGVTEAFF
13,-,TRBD1,TRBJ1-1,TRBV18,TGTGCCAGCTCCGCAGGGGGAAACACTGAAGCTTTCTTT,CASSAGGNTEAFF
14,-,-,TRBJ2-2,TRBV10-2,TGCGCCAGCGGTATGCAGGGATCGTCCGGGGAGCTGTTTTTT,CASGMQGSSGELFF
16,-,TRBD1,TRBJ1-6,TRBV7-2,TGTGCCAGCAGCCTACTTCCGGGACAGGAGGGGGCACCCCTCCACTTT,CASSLLPGQEGAPLHF
14,-,-,TRBJ2-7,TRBV19,TGTGCCAGTAGTATCCGCGATAGGGGATACGAGCAGTACTTC,CASSIRDRGYEQYF
15,-,TRBD2,TRBJ2-7,TRBV7-2,TGTGCCAGCAGCCCCCTAGCGGGGGGGCTCAGCGAGCAGTACTTC,CASSPLAGGLSEQYF
13,once,-,TRBJ1-2,TRBV2,TGTGCCAGCACCTTGGGGGGGTCTCGCGGCTACACCTTC,CASTLGGSRGYTF
14,-,TRBD2,TRBJ2-1,TRBV7-9,TGTGCCAGCGGTTTAGCGGGAGAGAAGCGGGAGCAGTTCTTC,CASGLAGEKREQFF
11,-,-,TRBJ2-5,TRBV19,TGTGCCACCCAGGATCAGGAGACCCAGTACTTC,CATQDQETQYF
13,-,-,TRBJ2-7,TRBV5-1,TGCGCCAGCTCCTACGGAGAATGGGACGAGCAGTACTTC,CASSYGEWDEQYF
15,-,-,TRBJ2-7,TRBV4-3,TGCGCCAGCAGCCAAGAGTACGGACAGTCCTACGAGCAGTACTTC,CASSQEYGQSYEQYF
14,-,-,TRBJ1-2,TRBV5-1,TGCGCCAGCAGCTTGGAAACAGCCGGGGAGGGCTACACCTTC,CASSLETAGEGYTF
15,few,TRBD1,TRBJ2-1,TRBV7-2,TGTGCCAGCAGCCGCCCGGGACAGGGGATCCATGAGCAGTTCTTC,CASSRPGQGIHEQFF
16,few,-,TRBJ1-2,TRBV6-1,TGTGCCAGCAGTGACCCCTACAGTATTCTAACCTATGGCTACACCTTC,CASSDPYSILTYGYTF
14,-,-,TRBJ2-5,TRBV7-7,TGTGCTAGCAGCTCCGCGGGGGCTTGGGAGACCCAGTACTTC,CASSSAGAWETQYF
18,once,-,TRBJ2-1,TRBV9,TGTGCCAGCAGCCCCCGGGGGAGCGGGTCGATGGGTTACAATGAGCAGTTCTTC,CASSPRGSGSMGYNEQFF
14,-,-,TRBJ1-2,TRBV6-6,TGTGCCAGCATATCGGGACGGGAGCAGTATGGCTACACCTTC,CASISGREQYGYTF
12,-,-,TRBJ1-2,TRBV30,TGTGCCTCCCAACCGGGAGGCTATGGCTACACCTTC,CASQPGGYGYTF
15,-,TRBD2,TRBJ2-3,TRBV5-1,TGCGCCAGCAGCATTAGCGGGAAGGGCACAGATACGCAGTATTTT,CASSISGKGTDTQYF
15,-,-,TRBJ1-5,TRBV9,TGTGCCAGCAGCGTAGGAACAGCCCCGGATCAGCCCCAGCATTTT,CASSVGTAPDQPQHF
15,few,TRBD2,TRBJ2-5,TRBV11-2,TGTGCCAGCAGCTTACTAGCGGCGAGAGGTGAGACCCAGTACTTC,CASSLLAARGETQYF
11,-,-,TRBJ1-1,TRBV19,TGTGCCAGTAGCCTAAGAGCTGAAGCTTTCTTT,CASSLRAEAFF
16,-,-,TRBJ1-2,TRBV5-6,TGTGCCAGCAGCTTGCCCATGGGCCAGAGTCCCTATGGCTACACCTTC,CASSLPMGQSPYGYTF